This entry describes one TCR beta chain. What it recognizes is unknown. This record belongs to a study of CD8+ T cells in alopecia areata. Study summary: Each of the treated patients was given oral tofacitinib, 5 to 10 mg twice daily, for moderate-to-severe alopecia areata. The SALT score measured affected scalp surface percentage in treated patients. Study observations and caveats: Many expanded lesional clones persisted in scalp and blood during tofacitinib. Given one nonresponder, whether baseline CD8+ expansion relates to response remains uncertain.

This CDR3 is built from 13 residues. Germline V gene data show CDR1 as LNHDA and CDR2 as SQIVND (reference sequence). The V end was cut by 6 bases, the J end by 9 bases, with 15 bases between. After isolation, RNA underwent reverse transcription to generate cDNA as the sequencing template. Profiled with immunoSEQ multiplex PCR; TCRdb holds only in-frame clones, not every one. The table lists some 120,000 clones, around 60% of them singletons. The treatment was: oral pan-JAK inhibitor, 5-10 mg twice daily. The sample was CD4+ T cells sorted from blood, taken at week 4, from a patient treated with tofacitinib. The TCR was taken from a human donor with alopecia areata. This chain uses TRBV19 with TRBJ2-1; maybe TRBD1 (6 bases). The CDR3 DNA reads as TGTGCCAGTAGGCCTTTAGACAGGATTGAGCAGTTCTTC. It yields the protein CASRPLDRIEQFF.